This T cell receptor beta chain was recorded in a study of T-cell reconstitution after alpha-beta-depleted transplantation in children. For TCRbeta, the library was prepared with unique molecular identifiers. In TCRdb, the PCR reads were re-called with MiXCR into one record per CDR3 protein. The table records hundreds of thousands of distinct CDR3 sequences, approximately 16% of them present only once. This clonotype was detected a few times. The sequenced sample was PBMCs from the stem cell graft donor, obtained from the stem cell graft. This TCR came from a human donor who donated a stem cell graft to a child with acute myeloid leukemia.

The CDR3 region has the DNA TGTGCCAGCAGCTGGACCGGGTCCCCCGGGGAGCTGTTTTTT. Residues: CASSWTGSPGELFF. V and J are TRBV5-6 and TRBJ2-2, with unresolved D. CDR3 length: 14 amino acids. Germline assignment: CDR1 SGHDT and CDR2 YYEEEE. V lost 3 bases and J 6 bases, leaving 12 bases between the germline ends.